This T cell receptor (beta chain) appears in the sequencing data of a study of cytomegalovirus exposure and HLA in healthy donors. The CDR3 totals 15 residues. Looked up from germline, CDR1 is MNHNS and CDR2 is SASEGT. V lost 2 bases, J lost 6 bases, and 9 bases stayed unmatched. Comment on this clone: Its antigen is still unknown.

Vbeta (60) and Jbeta (13) primers were used in the PCR. The repertoire was sequenced with immunoSEQ multiplex PCR; TCRdb's copy has only in-frame clones and lacks some. The profile shows 110,000 or so clones, around 77% of them singletons. Regarding the study as a whole: V- and J-gene trimming in TCR beta was tied to a missense DCLRE1C variant by an analysis performed later. Many donors shared some public TCRs, even though most TCR sequences were rare.

The donors comprised healthy bone marrow donors. The chain combines TRBV6-1 with TRBJ2-7; 8 positions agree with TRBD1. The source of this sequence is a man aged 45-60 years in good health and CMV-seropositive. What was sequenced was PBMCs. CDR3 region: CASSESQGAFSEQYF. DNA for the CDR3: TGTGCCAGCAGTGAATCGCAGGGGGCATTTAGCGAGCAGTACTTC.